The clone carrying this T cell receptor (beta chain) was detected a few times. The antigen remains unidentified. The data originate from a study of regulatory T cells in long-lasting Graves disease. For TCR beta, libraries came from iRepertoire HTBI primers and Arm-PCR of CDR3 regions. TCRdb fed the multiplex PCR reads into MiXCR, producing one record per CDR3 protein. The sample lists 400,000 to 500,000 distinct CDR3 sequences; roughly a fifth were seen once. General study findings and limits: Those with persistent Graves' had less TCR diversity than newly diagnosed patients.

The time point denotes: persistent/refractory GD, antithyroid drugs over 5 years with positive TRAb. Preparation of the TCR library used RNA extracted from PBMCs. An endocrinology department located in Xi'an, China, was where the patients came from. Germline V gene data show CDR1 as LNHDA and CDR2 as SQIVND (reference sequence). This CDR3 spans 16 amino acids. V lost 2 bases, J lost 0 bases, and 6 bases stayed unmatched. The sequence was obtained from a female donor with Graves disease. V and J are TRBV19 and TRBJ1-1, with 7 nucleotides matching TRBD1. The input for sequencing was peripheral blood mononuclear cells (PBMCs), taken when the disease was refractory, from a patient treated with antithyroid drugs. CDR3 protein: CASSITGVLMNTEAFF. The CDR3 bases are TGTGCCAGTAGTATAACAGGGGTACTGATGAACACTGAAGCTTTCTTT.